The following is a TCR beta chain sequence with its context. Antigen unknown. This entry comes from a study of radiation and T cells in renal cell carcinoma. Study results and caveats: Baseline intratumoral clonotype presence is unknown without pretreatment biopsies.

Some clones are missing from TCRdb's copy, which holds only in-frame ones; the method was immunoSEQ multiplex PCR. In the table there are roughly 60,000 clones, roughly 79% of which are singletons. The time point denotes: blood 2 weeks post-SBRT. The sample's treatment: 15 Gy SBRT to primary tumor, nephrectomy 4 weeks later. Trimming took 6 bases from V and 4 from J; bases not matched to a gene: 13. The CDR3 totals 16 residues. Germline loops: CDR1 SGHKS, CDR2 YYEKEE (reference sequence). Material: blood, obtained from a patient whose treatment included radiotherapy and nephrectomy. The chain joins TRBV5-5 to TRBJ2-5; 9 nucleotides agree with TRBD1. The receptor's source is a man between 60 and 75 years old with renal cell carcinoma. The DNA for the CDR3 is TGTGCCAGCACCTCCGGGACAGGGAGACGGGGAGAGACCCAGTACTTC. Residues: CASTSGTGRRGETQYF.